This TCR delta chain was profiled in a study of gamma-delta T cells after stem cell transplantation. This CDR3 spans 16 amino acids. From germline, CDR1 is GEAIGNYY and CDR2 EKD. The J segment lost 1 base and the V segment lost 3 bases, leaving 9 bases of the junction unmatched. This clone has a count of ten or more. It differs at one base from a far larger clone, so likely a read error. TCRdb reanalysed the RT-PCR reads with CATT. The sample carries about 3,200 delta-chain clones, around 5% recorded once. What was sequenced was gamma-delta T cells. The chain carries TRDV2 and TRDJ1; TRDD3 agrees at 8 bases. The source is a human donor. It is not recorded whose cells these are; they may come from a transplant donor. This CDR3 is CACDAMAGGPTDKLIF. CDR3 DNA sequence: TGTGCCTGTGACGCAATGGCTGGGGGACCCACCGATAAACTCATCTTT.